This is a list of T cell receptor beta chains from one sample in a study of T cells after yellow fever vaccination. TCRdb passed the 5' RACE reads through MiXCR, listing each CDR3 protein once. The table lists just under 85,000 distinct CDR3 sequences, approximately 12% of them singletons. This specimen was CD8+ T cells not binding an NS4B(214-222) dextramer, sorted from PBMCs, taken approximately 22 days after the first yellow fever vaccination. The receptors were gathered from a man aged 18 to 30 who received the YFV17D yellow fever vaccine. Each CDR3 is given with its conserved first and last residue. The D gene is left open where the match is weak. Where a row states a size, it is once, few, many or the class of an expanded clone; other rows omit it.

v_call	clone_size	d_call	j_call	cdr3_aa	cdr3_nt
TRBV5-1	.	TRBD1	TRBJ1-1	CASTRGHAEAFF	TGCGCCAGCACCAGGGGGCACGCTGAAGCTTTCTTT
TRBV7-6	few	.	TRBJ2-1	CASSLALGSGEQFF	TGTGCCAGCAGCTTAGCCCTAGGGTCGGGAGAGCAGTTCTTC
TRBV6-1	few	TRBD2	TRBJ2-3	CASSPSARESTDTQYF	TGTGCCAGCAGCCCCTCTGCGCGGGAGAGCACAGATACGCAGTATTTT
TRBV4-1	many	.	TRBJ2-7	CASSQAGDYEQYF	TGCGCCAGCAGCCAAGCGGGGGACTACGAGCAGTACTTC
TRBV5-6	many	TRBD1	TRBJ2-7	CASSFNEGARSYEQYF	TGTGCCAGCAGCTTTAATGAGGGGGCCCGCTCCTACGAGCAGTACTTC
TRBV5-1	few	.	TRBJ2-7	CASAPRRTDYEQYF	TGCGCCAGCGCCCCCCGCCGGACAGACTACGAGCAGTACTTC
TRBV12-3/TRBV12-4	.	.	TRBJ1-2	CASTRGWTEGYTF	TGTGCCAGCACCCGGGGTTGGACGGAAGGCTACACCTTC
TRBV6-2/TRBV6-3	many	.	TRBJ1-5	CASSALGEAQPQHF	TGTGCCAGCAGTGCATTAGGGGAGGCTCAGCCCCAGCATTTT
TRBV30	few	TRBD1	TRBJ2-5	CAWSELGTGGETQYF	TGTGCCTGGAGTGAGTTGGGGACAGGGGGCGAGACCCAGTACTTC
TRBV14	.	TRBD2	TRBJ2-3	CASSPGGMDTQYF	TGTGCCAGCAGCCCGGGAGGCATGGATACGCAGTATTTT
TRBV27	.	.	TRBJ2-2	CASGHTNTGELFF	TGTGCCAGTGGACACACGAACACCGGGGAGCTGTTTTTT
TRBV27	few	TRBD2	TRBJ2-3	CASTLLAGSTDTQYF	TGTGCCAGCACGTTACTAGCGGGTAGCACAGATACGCAGTATTTT
TRBV12-3/TRBV12-4	.	.	TRBJ2-3	CASTTTDTQYF	TGTGCCAGCACCACCACAGATACGCAGTATTTT
TRBV5-1	few	.	TRBJ2-7	CASSLANPYEQYF	TGCGCCAGCAGCTTGGCGAACCCCTACGAGCAGTACTTC
TRBV7-2	few	.	TRBJ1-4	CASSAGHEKLFF	TGTGCCAGCAGCGCCGGTCATGAAAAACTGTTTTTT
TRBV5-5	few	TRBD1	TRBJ2-7	CASSFFPGQAYEQYF	TGTGCCAGCAGTTTTTTCCCGGGACAGGCTTACGAGCAGTACTTC
TRBV5-5	few	.	TRBJ1-1	CASSFKVSNTEAFF	TGTGCCAGCAGCTTTAAGGTTTCGAACACTGAAGCTTTCTTT
TRBV11-1	few	TRBD2	TRBJ2-3	CASSERQGSSGGNTDTQYF	TGTGCCAGCAGCGAGAGACAAGGGTCTAGCGGGGGAAACACAGATACGCAGTATTTT
TRBV14	.	.	TRBJ2-1	CASSRSSGDIYNEQFF	TGTGCCAGCAGTAGGTCGTCGGGGGACATCTACAATGAGCAGTTCTTC
TRBV5-6	.	.	TRBJ1-2	CASRLAGRIYGYTF	TGTGCCAGCAGACTAGCGGGAAGAATCTATGGCTACACCTTC
TRBV11-1	.	TRBD1	TRBJ2-7	CASSLGQGPSEQYF	TGTGCCAGCAGCTTAGGACAGGGGCCCAGCGAGCAGTACTTC
TRBV6-4	few	.	TRBJ1-1	CASSTALNTEAFF	TGTGCCAGCAGTACGGCCCTGAACACTGAAGCTTTCTTT
TRBV11-3	.	.	TRBJ2-5	CASSKRLEETQYF	TGTGCCAGCAGCAAACGACTAGAAGAGACCCAGTACTTC
TRBV11-2	.	TRBD1	TRBJ1-1	CASSLHRGDTEAFF	TGTGCCAGCAGCTTACACAGGGGGGACACTGAAGCTTTCTTT
TRBV10-3	few	.	TRBJ1-1	CAISETLSRNTEAFF	TGTGCCATCAGTGAGACCCTCAGTAGGAACACTGAAGCTTTCTTT
TRBV11-2	.	TRBD2	TRBJ2-5	CASSYGLAGLGETQYF	TGTGCCAGCAGCTACGGACTAGCGGGGTTGGGGGAGACCCAGTACTTC
TRBV27	few	.	TRBJ2-1	CASSLRGVFRAYNEQFF	TGTGCCAGCAGTTTAAGGGGGGTCTTTAGGGCCTACAATGAGCAGTTCTTC
TRBV29-1	few	TRBD1	TRBJ2-7	CSAKQTGSPYEQYF	TGCAGCGCCAAACAGACAGGGTCCCCCTACGAGCAGTACTTC
TRBV6-2/TRBV6-3	few	.	TRBJ2-2	CASSYPTFGELFF	TGTGCCAGCAGTTACCCGACCTTTGGGGAGCTGTTTTTT
TRBV7-8	.	TRBD1	TRBJ1-5	CASSLDGTGLGQPQHF	TGTGCCAGCAGCTTAGACGGGACAGGGCTAGGCCAGCCCCAGCATTTT
TRBV4-1	.	.	TRBJ2-1	CASSQGYSSSYNEQFF	TGCGCCAGCAGCCAAGGCTATTCTTCATCCTACAATGAGCAGTTCTTC
TRBV6-2/TRBV6-3	.	.	TRBJ1-5	CASSYGSGPQPQHF	TGTGCCAGCAGTTACGGATCAGGGCCTCAGCCCCAGCATTTT
TRBV4-1	few	.	TRBJ1-1	CASSQGVGGTNTEAFF	TGCGCCAGCAGCCAAGGAGTCGGGGGGACGAACACTGAAGCTTTCTTT
TRBV29-1	.	TRBD2	TRBJ2-3	CSVEGTSGDIPADTQYF	TGCAGCGTTGAAGGGACTAGCGGGGACATACCAGCAGATACGCAGTATTTT
TRBV7-2	.	.	TRBJ2-2	CASRVLSGDTGELFF	TGTGCCAGCAGAGTACTTAGCGGAGACACCGGGGAGCTGTTTTTT
TRBV20-1	few	.	TRBJ1-6	CSANEEERKESPLHF	TGCAGTGCTAACGAAGAGGAGAGAAAGGAGTCACCCCTCCACTTT
TRBV7-9	few	.	TRBJ1-1	CASSSLPHPEAFF	TGTGCCAGCAGCTCCTTACCCCACCCTGAGGCTTTCTTT
TRBV4-2	.	.	TRBJ2-1	CASSATVKGYNEQFF	TGTGCCAGCAGCGCGACAGTGAAAGGTTACAATGAGCAGTTCTTC
TRBV12-3/TRBV12-4	many	TRBD1	TRBJ1-4	CASRRQGAPNEKLFF	TGTGCCAGCAGAAGACAGGGGGCACCTAATGAAAAACTGTTTTTT
TRBV5-4	.	TRBD2	TRBJ2-5	CASSFRHLRLAGGQETQYF	TGTGCCAGCAGCTTCCGACACTTAAGACTAGCGGGGGGCCAAGAGACCCAGTACTTC
TRBV2	.	.	TRBJ2-5	CASTQGVHSQETQYF	TGTGCCAGCACCCAAGGGGTTCATTCGCAAGAGACCCAGTACTTC
TRBV4-2	few	TRBD2	TRBJ2-3	CASSHGLAGWGDTQYF	TGTGCCAGCAGCCATGGGCTAGCGGGGTGGGGAGATACGCAGTATTTT
TRBV7-2	few	TRBD1	TRBJ2-5	CASRNGPGQQETQYF	TGTGCCAGCAGAAATGGCCCGGGACAGCAAGAGACCCAGTACTTC
TRBV6-5	.	TRBD1	TRBJ1-2	CASSYRAGGNYGYTF	TGTGCCAGCAGTTATAGGGCAGGGGGCAACTATGGCTACACCTTC
TRBV21-1	.	.	TRBJ2-7	CASTSDSEQYF	TGTGCCAGCACGTCTGACAGCGAGCAGTACTTC
TRBV12-3/TRBV12-4	.	.	TRBJ2-3	CASSFGSTSTDTQYF	TGTGCCAGCAGTTTCGGCAGTACTAGCACAGATACGCAGTATTTT
TRBV5-4	.	TRBD1	TRBJ2-7	CASSLTGSSYEQYF	TGTGCCAGTAGCTTGACAGGGTCTTCCTACGAGCAGTACTTC
TRBV7-3	.	TRBD1	TRBJ2-1	CASSPTGGMFGNEQFF	TGTGCCAGCAGCCCGACAGGGGGCATGTTCGGGAATGAGCAGTTCTTC
TRBV14	.	.	TRBJ2-2	CASSPIGENTGELFF	TGTGCCAGCAGCCCTATCGGGGAGAACACCGGGGAGCTGTTTTTT
TRBV6-1	.	.	TRBJ2-3	CATGVLGSGTDTQYF	TGTGCCACTGGGGTACTAGGGTCCGGAACAGATACGCAGTATTTT
TRBV27	.	TRBD2	TRBJ2-1	CASSLGLAGSEQFF	TGTGCCAGCAGTTTGGGACTAGCGGGGAGTGAGCAGTTCTTC
TRBV7-9	few	.	TRBJ1-2	CASTHSNLDRSRYGYTF	TGTGCCAGCACCCACTCTAACCTTGACAGATCAAGGTATGGCTACACCTTC